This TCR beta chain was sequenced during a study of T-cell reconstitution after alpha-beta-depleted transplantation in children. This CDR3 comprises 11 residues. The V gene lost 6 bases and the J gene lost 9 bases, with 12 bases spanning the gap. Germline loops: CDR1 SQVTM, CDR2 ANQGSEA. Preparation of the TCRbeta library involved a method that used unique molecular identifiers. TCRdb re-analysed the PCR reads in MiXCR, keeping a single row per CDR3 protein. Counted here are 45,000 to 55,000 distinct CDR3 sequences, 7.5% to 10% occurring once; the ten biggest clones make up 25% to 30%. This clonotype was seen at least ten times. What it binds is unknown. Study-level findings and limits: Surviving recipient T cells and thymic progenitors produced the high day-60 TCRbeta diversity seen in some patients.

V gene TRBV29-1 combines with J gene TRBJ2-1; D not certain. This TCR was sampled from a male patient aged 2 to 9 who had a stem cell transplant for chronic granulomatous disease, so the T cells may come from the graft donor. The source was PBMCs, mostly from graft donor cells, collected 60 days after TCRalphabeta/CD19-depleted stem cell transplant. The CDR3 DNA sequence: TGCAGCGTCTTGGAAGTGGTTGAGCAGTTCTTC. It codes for CSVLEVVEQFF.